A single sample gave rise to the 15 T cell receptor beta chains below, sequenced in a study of blood T cell repertoires in COVID-19. Sequencing used immunoSEQ multiplex PCR; TCRdb keeps in-frame clones, though not all of them. The table includes approximately 210,000 clones, 90% to 95% detected once. Material for sequencing was peripheral blood. Receptors originate from a man aged 25 to 40 with acute or convalescent COVID-19.

The chain recombines TRBV28 with TRBJ2-7; 10 bases line up with TRBD2. V lost 7 bases to trimming and J lost 6 bases; unmatched junction nucleotides: 3. The CDR3 runs 12 residues. Germline CDR1 reads MDHEN; CDR2 reads SYDVKM. The CDR3 bases are TGTGCCAGCAAGCGGGAGGGCCGCGAGCAGTACTTC. Residues: CASKREGREQYF.

The chain is built from TRBV14 and TRBJ2-4; D remains ambiguous. From germline, CDR1 is SGHDN and CDR2 FVKESK. The CDR3 is 15 residues long. V was cut by 2 bases and J by 0 bases, with 8 bases left in between. CDR3 nucleotides: TGTGCCAGCAGCCAACAACATGAAGCCAAAAACATTCAGTACTTC. Its translation is CASSQQHEAKNIQYF.

This chain joins TRBV5-4 and TRBJ2-7, with D tentatively TRBD1 (6 bases). Germline CDR1 SGHNT, CDR2 YYREEE (reference sequence). V was trimmed by 1 base and J by 2 bases, leaving 10 bases between them. The CDR3 is 14 amino acids. The CDR3 DNA is TGTGCCAGCAGCTTGAACAGGGACCCCTACGAGCAGTACTTC. Amino acids: CASSLNRDPYEQYF.

The chain combines TRBV9 with TRBJ1-6, with 9 positions matching TRBD1. Germline V gene sequence: CDR1 SGDLS, CDR2 YYNGEE. The V and J ends lost 3 bases and 9 bases, in that order; junction bases with no gene match: 7. CDR3 size: 15 residues. CDR3 sequence (DNA): TGTGCCAGCAGCGAGCGGGACAGGGCCGGTTCACCCCTCCACTTT. This codes for CASSERDRAGSPLHF.

This clone was counted ten times or more. For the CDR3, the DNA is TGTGCCAGCAGCTCACAGGATAACACTGAAGCTTTCTTT. This sequence encodes CASSSQDNTEAFF. This rearrangement joins TRBV7-3 to TRBJ1-1; D may be TRBD1 (5 bases). The CDR3 is made up of 13 amino acids. V lost 4 bases, J lost 2 bases, and 8 bases lay in between. Germline values: CDR1 SGHTA, CDR2 FQGTGA.

The chain is built from TRBV28 and TRBJ2-3, with D unclear. Looked up from germline, CDR1 is MDHEN and CDR2 is SYDVKM. This CDR3 contains 12 residues. V was pared by 3 bases and J by 3 bases, with 4 bases between. The CDR3 sequence is CASSLTTDTQYF. For the CDR3, the DNA is TGTGCCAGCAGTTTGACTACAGATACGCAGTATTTT.

This clone occurred a few times. The rearrangement joins TRBV28 to TRBJ1-5; no reliable D call. CDR1 and CDR2 from the germline V gene are MDHEN and SYDVKM. This CDR3 has 13 amino acids. Between the trimmed V and J ends, which lost 2 bases and 7 bases, there was a span of 9 bases. CDR3 loop: CASSLERGQPQHF. CDR3 bases: TGTGCCAGCAGTTTAGAGAGAGGCCAGCCCCAGCATTTT.

The chain joins TRBV19 to TRBJ2-2; 10 nucleotides agree with TRBD1. The ends lost 5 bases at V and 5 bases at J; junction bases unmatched: 11. CDR1 is LNHDA and CDR2 is SQIVND in the germline V gene (reference sequence). The CDR3 spans 17 residues. CDR3 protein: CASSALGQGIRTGELFF. Here the CDR3 DNA reads TGTGCCAGTAGTGCTTTGGGACAGGGGATTAGGACCGGGGAGCTGTTTTTT. Full variable domain (rest looked up from reference TRBV19 and TRBJ2-2): DGGITQSPKYLFRKEGQNVTLSCEQNLNHDAMYWYRQDPGQGLRLIYYSQIVNDFQKGDIAEGYSVSREKKESFPLTVTSAQKNPTAFYLCASSALGQGIRTGELFFGEGSRLTVL.

The chain recombines TRBV7-2 with TRBJ2-3; TRBD2 aligns across 8 bases. CDR3 size: 16 residues. The trim removed 0 bases at V and 5 bases at J, leaving 7 bases unmatched. Germline V gene lookup returns CDR1 SGHTA and CDR2 FQGNSA. CDR3 sequence: CASSLAPGGPRDTQYF. For the CDR3, the DNA is TGTGCCAGCAGCTTAGCCCCGGGAGGGCCGCGAGATACGCAGTATTTT.

The rearrangement joins TRBV27 to TRBJ1-2; a possible D gene is TRBD1 (6 bases). The V end was cut by 4 bases, the J end by 8 bases, with 20 bases between. This CDR3 contains 15 residues. Germline CDR1 reads MNHEY; CDR2 reads SMNVEV (reference sequence). DNA of the CDR3: TGTGCCAGCAGTTATTTGGGCGGGGGCCTGGGCGGCTACACCTTC. Translating it yields CASSYLGGGLGGYTF.

The chain is built from TRBV30 and TRBJ1-1; D perhaps matches TRBD1 (5 bases). CDR3 length equals 14 residues. Germline values: CDR1 GTSNPN, CDR2 SVGIG (reference sequence). Trimming cost V 4 bases and J 4 bases, with 16 bases left between them. CDR3 sequence reads: CAWTPTGLLTEAFF. The DNA of the CDR3 is TGTGCCTGGACCCCAACGGGACTCCTCACTGAAGCTTTCTTT.

CDR3 sequence: CSVEMGTSGGARDTQYF. The DNA of the CDR3 is TGCAGCGTTGAGATGGGGACTAGCGGGGGGGCGAGGGATACGCAGTATTTT. The chain links TRBV29-1 to TRBJ2-3; TRBD2 agrees at 16 bases. The V gene end was trimmed by 3 bases and the J gene end by 6 bases; junction bases not matched to a gene: 9. The CDR3 covers 17 residues. Germline CDR1 is SQVTM and CDR2 is ANQGSEA.

The chain joins TRBV28 to TRBJ2-7, with a weak D call TRBD2 (7 bases). This CDR3 has 13 amino acids. Germline lookup yields CDR1 MDHEN and CDR2 SYDVKM. Trimming pared 6 bases from V and 0 bases from J, leaving 9 bases between. The CDR3 protein is CASRRGGSYEQYF. The CDR3 DNA is TGTGCCAGCAGGAGGGGGGGCTCCTACGAGCAGTACTTC.

This clone was seen more than once but under ten times. The rearrangement joins TRBV5-4 to TRBJ2-1; TRBD2 matches at 9 bases. The CDR3 extends over 15 amino acids. Germline V gives CDR1 SGHNT, CDR2 YYREEE (reference sequence). J lost 5 bases, V lost 4 bases, and 7 bases had no gene match. This CDR3 reads CASSRSGRTNNEQFF. Written as DNA, the CDR3 is TGTGCCAGCAGCCGAAGCGGGAGGACAAACAATGAGCAGTTCTTC.

The chain has TRBV29-1 and TRBJ1-3; D gene uncertain. Germline V CDR1 and CDR2: SQVTM, ANQGSEA. CDR3 length: 15 residues. V lost 4 bases and J 0 bases, leaving 13 bases between the germline ends. CDR3 loop: CSVAKLGSSGNTIYF. The CDR3 bases are TGCAGCGTTGCCAAATTAGGGAGCTCTGGAAACACCATATATTTT.